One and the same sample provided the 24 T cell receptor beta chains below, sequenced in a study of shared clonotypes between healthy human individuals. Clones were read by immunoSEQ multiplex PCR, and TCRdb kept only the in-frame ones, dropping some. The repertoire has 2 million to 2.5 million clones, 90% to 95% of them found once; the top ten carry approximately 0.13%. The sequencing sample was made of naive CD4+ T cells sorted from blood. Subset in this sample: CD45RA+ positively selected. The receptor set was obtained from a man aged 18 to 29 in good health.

The CDR3 DNA reads TGTGCCAGCAGTGAGGAAGGGGGAAAAGCTGGCTACACCTTC. Translating it yields CASSEEGGKAGYTF. V and J are TRBV6-1 and TRBJ1-2, with D possibly TRBD1 on 6 matching bases. The CDR3 runs 14 residues. V shed 3 bases and J shed 7 bases, with 15 bases lying between them. Germline V gene lookup returns CDR1 MNHNS and CDR2 SASEGT.

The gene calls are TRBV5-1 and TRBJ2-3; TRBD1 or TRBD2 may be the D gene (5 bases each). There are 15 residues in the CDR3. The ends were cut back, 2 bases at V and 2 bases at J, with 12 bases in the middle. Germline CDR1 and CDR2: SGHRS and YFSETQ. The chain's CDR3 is CASSFGGRPTDTQYF. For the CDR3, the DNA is TGCGCCAGCAGCTTTGGGGGTAGGCCCACAGATACGCAGTATTTT.

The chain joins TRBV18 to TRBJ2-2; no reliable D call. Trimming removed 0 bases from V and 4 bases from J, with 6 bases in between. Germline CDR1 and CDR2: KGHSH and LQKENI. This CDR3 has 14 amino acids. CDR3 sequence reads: CASSPPYFTGELFF. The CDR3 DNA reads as TGTGCCAGCTCACCACCCTATTTCACCGGGGAGCTGTTTTTT.

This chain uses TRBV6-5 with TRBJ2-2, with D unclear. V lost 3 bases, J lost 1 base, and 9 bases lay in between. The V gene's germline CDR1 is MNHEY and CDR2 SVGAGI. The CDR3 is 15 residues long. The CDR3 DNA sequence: TGTGCCAGCAGTTATCGTTCAGGGAACACCGGGGAGCTGTTTTTT. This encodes CASSYRSGNTGELFF.

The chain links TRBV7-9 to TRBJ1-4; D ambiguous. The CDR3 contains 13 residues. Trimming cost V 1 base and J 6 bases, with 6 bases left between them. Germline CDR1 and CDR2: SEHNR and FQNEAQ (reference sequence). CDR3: CASSLGPDEKLFF. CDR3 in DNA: TGTGCCAGCAGCTTAGGACCGGATGAAAAACTGTTTTTT.

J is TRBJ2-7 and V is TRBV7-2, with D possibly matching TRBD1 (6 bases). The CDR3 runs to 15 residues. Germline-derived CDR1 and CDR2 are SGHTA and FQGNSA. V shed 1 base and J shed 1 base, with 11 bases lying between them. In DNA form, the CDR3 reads TGTGCCAGCAGCTTAGAGGCAGGGGCGTCCTACGAGCAGTACTTC. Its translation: CASSLEAGASYEQYF. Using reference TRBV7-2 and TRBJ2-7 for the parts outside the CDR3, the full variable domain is GAGVSQSPSNKVTEKGKDVELRCDPISGHTALYWYRQSLGQGLEFLIYFQGNSAPDKSGLPSDRFSAERTGGSVSTLTIQRTQQEDSAVYLCASSLEAGASYEQYFGPGTRLTVT.

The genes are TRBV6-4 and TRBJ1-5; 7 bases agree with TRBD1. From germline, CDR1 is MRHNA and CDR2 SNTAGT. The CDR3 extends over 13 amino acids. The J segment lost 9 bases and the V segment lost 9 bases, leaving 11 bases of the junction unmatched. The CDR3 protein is CASGTDDLLPQHF. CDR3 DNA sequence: TGTGCCAGTGGGACAGACGACTTATTGCCCCAGCATTTT.

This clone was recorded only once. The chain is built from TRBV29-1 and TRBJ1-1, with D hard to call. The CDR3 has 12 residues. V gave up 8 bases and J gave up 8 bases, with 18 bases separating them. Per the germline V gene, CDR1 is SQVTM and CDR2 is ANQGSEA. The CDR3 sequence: CSSKSWETEAFF. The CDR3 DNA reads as TGCAGCTCAAAATCTTGGGAGACAGAAGCTTTCTTT. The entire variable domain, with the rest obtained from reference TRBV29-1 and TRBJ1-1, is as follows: SAVISQKPSRDICQRGTSLTIQCQVDSQVTMMFWYRQQPGQSLTLIATANQGSEATYESGFVIDKFPISRPNLTFSTLTVSNMSPEDSSIYLCSSKSWETEAFFGQGTRLTVV.

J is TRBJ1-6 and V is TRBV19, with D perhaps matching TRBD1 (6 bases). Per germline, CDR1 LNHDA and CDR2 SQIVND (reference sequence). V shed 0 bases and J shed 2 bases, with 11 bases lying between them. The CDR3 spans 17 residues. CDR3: CASSIERTATYNSPLHF. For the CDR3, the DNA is TGTGCCAGTAGTATAGAAAGGACAGCGACCTATAATTCACCCCTCCACTTT.

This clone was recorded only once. The CDR3 DNA reads TGTGCCAGCAGTCGTACACAGGGTGGCACAGATACGCAGTATTTT. Its translation: CASSRTQGGTDTQYF. J is TRBJ2-3 and V is TRBV5-4; perhaps TRBD1 as D (6 bases). V was pared by 5 bases and J by 1 base, with 14 bases between. The CDR3 is made up of 15 amino acids. Germline V CDR1 and CDR2: SGHNT, YYREEE (reference sequence).

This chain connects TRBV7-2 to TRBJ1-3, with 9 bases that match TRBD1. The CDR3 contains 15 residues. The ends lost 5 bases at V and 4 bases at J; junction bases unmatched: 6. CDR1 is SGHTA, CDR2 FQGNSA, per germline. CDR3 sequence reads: CASSRDRVTGNTIYF. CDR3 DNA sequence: TGTGCCAGCAGCAGGGACAGGGTTACGGGAAACACCATATATTTT. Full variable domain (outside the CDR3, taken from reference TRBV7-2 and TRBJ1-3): GAGVSQSPSNKVTEKGKDVELRCDPISGHTALYWYRQSLGQGLEFLIYFQGNSAPDKSGLPSDRFSAERTGGSVSTLTIQRTQQEDSAVYLCASSRDRVTGNTIYFGEGSWLTVV.

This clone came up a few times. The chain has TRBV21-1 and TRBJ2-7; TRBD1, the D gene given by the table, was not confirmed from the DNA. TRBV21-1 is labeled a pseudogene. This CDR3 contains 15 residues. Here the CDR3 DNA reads TGTGCCAGCAGCAAAGGCGGACAGGGGAGGAACGAGCAGTACTTC. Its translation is CASSKGGQGRNEQYF.

The CDR3 coding sequence is TGTGCCAGCAAGGGAGACAGGGCTATGAACACTGAAGCTTTCTTT. Translation gives CASKGDRAMNTEAFF. V is TRBV2 and J is TRBJ1-1; 7 bases are shared with TRBD1. This CDR3 has 15 amino acids. J lost 0 bases, V lost 7 bases, and 8 bases had no gene match. Per the germline V gene, CDR1 is SNHLY and CDR2 is FYNNEI.

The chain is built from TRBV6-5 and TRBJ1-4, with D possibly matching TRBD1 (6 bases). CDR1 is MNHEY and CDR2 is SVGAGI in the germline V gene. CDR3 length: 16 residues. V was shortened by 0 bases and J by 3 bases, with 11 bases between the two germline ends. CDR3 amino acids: CASSYSLRGANEKLFF. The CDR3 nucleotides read TGTGCCAGCAGTTACTCTCTGAGGGGGGCTAATGAAAAACTGTTTTTT.

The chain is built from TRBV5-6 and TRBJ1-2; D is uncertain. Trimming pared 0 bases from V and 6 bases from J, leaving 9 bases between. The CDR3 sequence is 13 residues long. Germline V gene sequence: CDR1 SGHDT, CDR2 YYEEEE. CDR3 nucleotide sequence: TGTGCCAGCAGCTTGGTCGGCTCTAATGGCTACACCTTC. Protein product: CASSLVGSNGYTF.

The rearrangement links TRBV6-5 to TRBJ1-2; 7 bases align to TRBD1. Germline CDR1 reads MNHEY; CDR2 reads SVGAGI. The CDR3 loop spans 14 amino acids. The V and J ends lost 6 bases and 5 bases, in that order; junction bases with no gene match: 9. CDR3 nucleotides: TGTGCCAGCAGGCCCCGACAGGGAAGGTATGGCTACACCTTC. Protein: CASRPRQGRYGYTF.

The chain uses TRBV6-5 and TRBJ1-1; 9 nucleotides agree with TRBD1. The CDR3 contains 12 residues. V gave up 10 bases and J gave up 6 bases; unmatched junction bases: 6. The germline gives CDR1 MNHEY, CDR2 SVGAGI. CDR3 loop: CAMDRGFSEAFF. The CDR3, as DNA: TGTGCCATGGACAGGGGATTCTCTGAAGCTTTCTTT.

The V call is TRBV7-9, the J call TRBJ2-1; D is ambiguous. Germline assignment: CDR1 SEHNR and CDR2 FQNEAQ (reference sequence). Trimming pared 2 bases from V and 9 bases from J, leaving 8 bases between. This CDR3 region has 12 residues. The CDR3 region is CASSLPWGEQFF. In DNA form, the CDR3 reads TGTGCCAGCAGCTTACCTTGGGGTGAGCAGTTCTTC.

The CDR3 protein is CASEEGRGNTIYF. DNA for the CDR3: TGTGCCAGTGAGGAGGGGAGGGGAAACACCATATATTTT. The chain carries TRBV28 and TRBJ1-3; tentatively, D is TRBD1 (5 bases). This CDR3 spans 13 amino acids. Germline CDR1 MDHEN, CDR2 SYDVKM. Trimming cost V 9 bases and J 4 bases, with 13 bases left between them.

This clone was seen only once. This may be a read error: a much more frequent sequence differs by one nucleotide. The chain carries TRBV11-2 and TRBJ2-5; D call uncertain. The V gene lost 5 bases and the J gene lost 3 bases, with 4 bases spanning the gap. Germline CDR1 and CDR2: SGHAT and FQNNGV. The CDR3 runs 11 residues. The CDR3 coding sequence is TGTGCCAGCAGCGGGGAAGAGACCCAGTACTTC. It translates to CASSGEETQYF.

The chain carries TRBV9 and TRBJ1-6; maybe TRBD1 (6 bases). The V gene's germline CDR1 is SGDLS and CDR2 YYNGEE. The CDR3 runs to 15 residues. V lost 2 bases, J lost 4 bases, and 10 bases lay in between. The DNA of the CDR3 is TGTGCCAGCAGCGTCCACAGGGAATATAATTCACCCCTCCACTTT. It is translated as CASSVHREYNSPLHF.

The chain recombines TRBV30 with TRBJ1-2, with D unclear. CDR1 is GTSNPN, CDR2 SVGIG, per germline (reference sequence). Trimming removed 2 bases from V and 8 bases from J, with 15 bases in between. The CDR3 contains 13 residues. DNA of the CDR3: TGTGCCTGGAGTTGGGCAGGCTTGGGCGGCTACACCTTC. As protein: CAWSWAGLGGYTF.

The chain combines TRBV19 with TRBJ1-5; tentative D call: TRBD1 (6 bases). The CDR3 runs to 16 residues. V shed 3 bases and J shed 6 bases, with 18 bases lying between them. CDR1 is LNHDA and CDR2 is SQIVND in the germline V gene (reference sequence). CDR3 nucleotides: TGTGCCAGTAGTATCACCAGGACAGCCCGGACTCAGCCCCAGCATTTT. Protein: CASSITRTARTQPQHF.

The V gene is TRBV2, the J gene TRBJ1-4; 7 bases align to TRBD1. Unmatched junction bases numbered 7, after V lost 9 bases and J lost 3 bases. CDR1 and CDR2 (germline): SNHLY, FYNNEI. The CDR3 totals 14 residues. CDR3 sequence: CASKEDRPNEKLFF. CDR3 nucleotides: TGTGCCAGTAAGGAGGACAGGCCTAATGAAAAACTGTTTTTT.